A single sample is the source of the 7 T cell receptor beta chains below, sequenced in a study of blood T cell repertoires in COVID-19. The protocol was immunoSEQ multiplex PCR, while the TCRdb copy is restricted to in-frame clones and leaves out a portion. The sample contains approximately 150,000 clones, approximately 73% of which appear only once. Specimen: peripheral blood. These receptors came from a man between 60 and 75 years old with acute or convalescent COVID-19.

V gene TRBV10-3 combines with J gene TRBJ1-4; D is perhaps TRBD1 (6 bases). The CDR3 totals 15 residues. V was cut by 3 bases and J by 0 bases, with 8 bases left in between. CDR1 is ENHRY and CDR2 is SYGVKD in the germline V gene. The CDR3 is CAISEGGTTNEKLFF. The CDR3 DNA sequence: TGTGCCATCAGTGAAGGGGGAACAACTAATGAAAAACTGTTTTTT.

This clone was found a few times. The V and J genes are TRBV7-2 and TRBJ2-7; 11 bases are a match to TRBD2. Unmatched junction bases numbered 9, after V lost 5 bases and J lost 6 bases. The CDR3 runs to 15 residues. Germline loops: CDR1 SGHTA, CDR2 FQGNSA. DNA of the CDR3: TGTGCCAGCAGCCCGTCGAACCTAGCGGGAGGCGAGCAGTACTTC. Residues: CASSPSNLAGGEQYF. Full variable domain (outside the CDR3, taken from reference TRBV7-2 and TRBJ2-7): GAGVSQSPSNKVTEKGKDVELRCDPISGHTALYWYRQSLGQGLEFLIYFQGNSAPDKSGLPSDRFSAERTGGSVSTLTIQRTQQEDSAVYLCASSPSNLAGGEQYFGPGTRLTVT.

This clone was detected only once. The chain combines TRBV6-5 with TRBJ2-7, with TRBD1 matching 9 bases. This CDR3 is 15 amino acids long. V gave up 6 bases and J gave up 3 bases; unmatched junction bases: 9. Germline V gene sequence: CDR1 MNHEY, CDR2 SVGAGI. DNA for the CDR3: TGTGCCAGCAGAACCGGGACAGGGCCTATCTACGAGCAGTACTTC. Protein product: CASRTGTGPIYEQYF.

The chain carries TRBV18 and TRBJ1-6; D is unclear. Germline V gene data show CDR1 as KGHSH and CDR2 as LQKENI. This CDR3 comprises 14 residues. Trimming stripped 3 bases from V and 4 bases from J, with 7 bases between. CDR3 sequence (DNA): TGTGCCAGCTCACCTACAGAATATAATTCACCCCTCCACTTT. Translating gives CASSPTEYNSPLHF.

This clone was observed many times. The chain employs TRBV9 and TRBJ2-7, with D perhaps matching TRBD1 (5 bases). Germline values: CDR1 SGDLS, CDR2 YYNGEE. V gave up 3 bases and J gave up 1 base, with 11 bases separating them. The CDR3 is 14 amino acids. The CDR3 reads CASSEQDGSYEQYF. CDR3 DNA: TGTGCCAGCAGCGAACAGGACGGGTCCTACGAGCAGTACTTC.

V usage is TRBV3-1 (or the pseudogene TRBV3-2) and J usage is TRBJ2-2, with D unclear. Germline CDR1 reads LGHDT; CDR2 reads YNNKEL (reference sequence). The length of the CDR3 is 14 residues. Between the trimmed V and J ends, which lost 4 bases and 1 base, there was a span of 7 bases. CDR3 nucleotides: TGTGCCAGCAGCCGCCGACAGAACACCGGGGAGCTGTTTTTT. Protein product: CASSRRQNTGELFF.

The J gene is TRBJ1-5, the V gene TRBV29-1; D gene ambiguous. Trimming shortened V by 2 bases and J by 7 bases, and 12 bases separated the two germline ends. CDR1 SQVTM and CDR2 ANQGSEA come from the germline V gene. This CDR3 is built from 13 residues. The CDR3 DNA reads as TGCAGCGTTGAATCCGGGTTTGGGCAGCCCCAGCATTTT. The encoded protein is CSVESGFGQPQHF.